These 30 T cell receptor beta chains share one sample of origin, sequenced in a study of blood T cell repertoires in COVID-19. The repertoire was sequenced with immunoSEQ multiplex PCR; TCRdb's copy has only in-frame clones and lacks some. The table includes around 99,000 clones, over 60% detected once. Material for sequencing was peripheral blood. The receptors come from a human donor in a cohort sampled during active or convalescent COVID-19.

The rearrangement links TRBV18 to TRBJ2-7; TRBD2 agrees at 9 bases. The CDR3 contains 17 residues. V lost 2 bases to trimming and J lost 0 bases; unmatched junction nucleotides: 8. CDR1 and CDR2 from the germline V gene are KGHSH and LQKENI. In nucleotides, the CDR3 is TGTGCCAGCTCACCAACCTTTAGCGGGGGAAGCTCCTACGAGCAGTACTTC. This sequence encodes CASSPTFSGGSSYEQYF.

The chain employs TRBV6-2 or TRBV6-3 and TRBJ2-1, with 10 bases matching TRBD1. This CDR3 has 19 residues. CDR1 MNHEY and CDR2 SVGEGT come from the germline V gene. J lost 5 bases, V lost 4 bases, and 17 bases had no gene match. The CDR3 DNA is TGTGCCAGCAGTTCGGACAGGGGGGGCTTAGGTCGTCTTAACAATGAGCAGTTCTTC. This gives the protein CASSSDRGGLGRLNNEQFF.

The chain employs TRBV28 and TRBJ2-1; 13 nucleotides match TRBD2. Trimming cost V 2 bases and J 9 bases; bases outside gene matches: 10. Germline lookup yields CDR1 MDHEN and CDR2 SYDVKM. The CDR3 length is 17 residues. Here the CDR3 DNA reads TGTGCCAGCAGTTTACCCGGGACTAGCGGGACCCGCGGTGAGCAGTTCTTC. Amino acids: CASSLPGTSGTRGEQFF.

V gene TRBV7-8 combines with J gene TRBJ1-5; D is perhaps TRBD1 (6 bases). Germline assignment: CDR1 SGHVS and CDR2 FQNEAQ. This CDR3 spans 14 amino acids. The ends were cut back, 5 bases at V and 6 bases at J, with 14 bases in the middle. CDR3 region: CASSLNRDLQPQHF. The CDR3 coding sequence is TGTGCCAGCAGCCTAAACAGGGATCTTCAGCCCCAGCATTTT.

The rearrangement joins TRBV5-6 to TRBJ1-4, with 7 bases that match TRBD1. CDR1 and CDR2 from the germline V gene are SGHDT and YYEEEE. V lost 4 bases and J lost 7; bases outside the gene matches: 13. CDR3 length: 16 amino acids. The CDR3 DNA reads TGTGCCAGCAGCCGAATACAGGACAGGTTGGGTGAAAAACTGTTTTTT. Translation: CASSRIQDRLGEKLFF.

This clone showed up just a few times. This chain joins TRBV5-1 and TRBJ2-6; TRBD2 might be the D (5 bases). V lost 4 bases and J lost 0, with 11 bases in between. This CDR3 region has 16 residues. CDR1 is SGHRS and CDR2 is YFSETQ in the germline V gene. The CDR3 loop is CASSPLGTSGANVLTF. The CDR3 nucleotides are TGCGCCAGCAGCCCACTAGGAACCTCTGGGGCCAACGTCCTGACTTTC.

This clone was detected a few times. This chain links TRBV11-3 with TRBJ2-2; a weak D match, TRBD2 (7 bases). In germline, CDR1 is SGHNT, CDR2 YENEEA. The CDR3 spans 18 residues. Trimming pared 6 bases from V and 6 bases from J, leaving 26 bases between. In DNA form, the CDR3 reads TGTGCCAGCAGTACCGACGCGGGGGCGCGTTTAAGCGCCGGGGAGCTGTTTTTT. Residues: CASSTDAGARLSAGELFF.

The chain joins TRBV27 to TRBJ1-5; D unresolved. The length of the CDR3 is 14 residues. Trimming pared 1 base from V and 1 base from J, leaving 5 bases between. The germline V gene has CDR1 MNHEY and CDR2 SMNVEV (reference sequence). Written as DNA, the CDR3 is TGTGCCAGCAGTTTATACGGGAGCAATCAGCCCCAGCATTTT. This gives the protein CASSLYGSNQPQHF.

CDR3 protein: CASSQQGNQPQHF. The DNA for the CDR3 is TGTGCCAGCAGTCAACAGGGGAATCAGCCCCAGCATTTT. The gene calls are TRBV2 and TRBJ1-5; 7 bases match TRBD1. The CDR3 contains 13 residues. J was trimmed by 4 bases and V by 5 bases; bases with no gene match: 2. CDR1 and CDR2 from the germline V gene are SNHLY and FYNNEI.

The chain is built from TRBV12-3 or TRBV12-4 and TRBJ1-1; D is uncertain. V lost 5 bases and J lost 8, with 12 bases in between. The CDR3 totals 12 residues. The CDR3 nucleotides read TGTGCCAGCAGTCCCCGGAGCCAAGAAGCTTTCTTT. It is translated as CASSPRSQEAFF.

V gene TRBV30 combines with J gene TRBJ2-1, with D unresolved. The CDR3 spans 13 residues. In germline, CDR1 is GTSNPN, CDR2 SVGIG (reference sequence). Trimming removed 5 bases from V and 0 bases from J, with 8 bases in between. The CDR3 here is CAWAPSSYNEQFF. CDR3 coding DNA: TGTGCCTGGGCTCCGAGCTCCTACAATGAGCAGTTCTTC.

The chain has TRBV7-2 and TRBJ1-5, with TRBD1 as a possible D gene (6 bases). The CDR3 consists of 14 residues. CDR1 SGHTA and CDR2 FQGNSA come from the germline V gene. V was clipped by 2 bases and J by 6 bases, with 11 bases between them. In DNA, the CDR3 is TGTGCCAGCAGCTTAAACAGGGTATCTCAGCCCCAGCATTTT. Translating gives CASSLNRVSQPQHF.

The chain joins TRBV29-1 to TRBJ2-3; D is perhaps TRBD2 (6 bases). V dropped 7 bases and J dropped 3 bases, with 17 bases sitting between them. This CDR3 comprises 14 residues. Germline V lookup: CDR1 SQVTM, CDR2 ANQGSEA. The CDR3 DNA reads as TGCAGCGCCTGGAGGTTGACTAGAACAGATACGCAGTATTTT. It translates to CSAWRLTRTDTQYF.

CDR3 sequence (DNA): TGTGCCAGCAGCTTACCAAAACTAGCGGCGAACACCGGGGAGCTGTTTTTT. Translation gives CASSLPKLAANTGELFF. This sequence joins TRBV28 and TRBJ2-2; 8 bases are a match to TRBD2. This CDR3 spans 17 amino acids. CDR1 MDHEN and CDR2 SYDVKM come from the germline V gene. Germline trimming cut 6 bases from V and 0 bases from J; bases unmatched to any gene: 9.

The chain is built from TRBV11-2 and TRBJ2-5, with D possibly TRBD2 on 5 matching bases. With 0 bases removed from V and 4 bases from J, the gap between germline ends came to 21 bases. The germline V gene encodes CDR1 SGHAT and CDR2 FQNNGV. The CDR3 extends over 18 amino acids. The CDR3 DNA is TGTGCCAGCAGCTTAGATAAGTTGGGAGCTGGCGGTAGAGAGACCCAGTACTTC. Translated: CASSLDKLGAGGRETQYF.

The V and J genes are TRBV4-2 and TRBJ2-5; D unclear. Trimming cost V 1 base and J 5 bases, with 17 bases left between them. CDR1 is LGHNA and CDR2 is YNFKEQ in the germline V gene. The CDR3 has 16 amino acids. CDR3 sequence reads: CASSQAQQASRETQYF. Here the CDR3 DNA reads TGTGCCAGCAGCCAAGCCCAGCAGGCCAGTCGGGAGACCCAGTACTTC.

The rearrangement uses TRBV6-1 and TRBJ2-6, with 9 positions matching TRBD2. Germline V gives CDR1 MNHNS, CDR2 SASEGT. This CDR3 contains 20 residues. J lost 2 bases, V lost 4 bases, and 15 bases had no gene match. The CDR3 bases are TGTGCCAGCAGTGCTGCGCATTCTGGACTAGCGCTACCTGGGGCCAACGTCCTGACTTTC. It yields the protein CASSAAHSGLALPGANVLTF.

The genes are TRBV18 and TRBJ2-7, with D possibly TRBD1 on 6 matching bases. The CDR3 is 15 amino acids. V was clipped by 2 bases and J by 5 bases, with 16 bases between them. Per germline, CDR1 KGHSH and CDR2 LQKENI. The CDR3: CASSPIQGSGHEQYF. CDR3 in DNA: TGTGCCAGCTCACCAATACAGGGAAGTGGCCACGAGCAGTACTTC.

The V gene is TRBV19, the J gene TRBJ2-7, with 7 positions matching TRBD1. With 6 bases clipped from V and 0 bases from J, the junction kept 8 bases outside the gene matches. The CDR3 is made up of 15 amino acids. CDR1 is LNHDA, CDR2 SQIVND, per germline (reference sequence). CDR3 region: CASSRQGTASYEQYF. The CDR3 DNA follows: TGTGCCAGTAGCAGACAGGGTACGGCCTCCTACGAGCAGTACTTC.

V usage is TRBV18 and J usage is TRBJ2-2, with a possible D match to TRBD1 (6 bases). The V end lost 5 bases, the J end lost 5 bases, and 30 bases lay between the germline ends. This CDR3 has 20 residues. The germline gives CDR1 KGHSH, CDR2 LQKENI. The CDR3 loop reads CASSLTRVQGMVSRTGELFF. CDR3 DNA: TGTGCCAGCTCATTAACCCGTGTTCAGGGGATGGTTTCGAGGACCGGGGAGCTGTTTTTT.

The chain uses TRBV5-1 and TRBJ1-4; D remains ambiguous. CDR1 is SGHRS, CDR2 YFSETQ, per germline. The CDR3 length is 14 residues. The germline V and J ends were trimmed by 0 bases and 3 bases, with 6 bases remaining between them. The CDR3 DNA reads TGCGCCAGCAGCTTGGTGCCAGCTAATGAAAAACTGTTTTTT. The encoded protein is CASSLVPANEKLFF.

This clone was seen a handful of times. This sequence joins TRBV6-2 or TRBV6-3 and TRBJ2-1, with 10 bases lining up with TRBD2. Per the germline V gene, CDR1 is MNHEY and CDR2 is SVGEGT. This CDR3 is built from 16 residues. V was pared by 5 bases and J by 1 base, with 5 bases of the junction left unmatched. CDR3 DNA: TGTGCCAGCAGTCCGGGACTAGCGACTTCCTACAATGAGCAGTTCTTC. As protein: CASSPGLATSYNEQFF.

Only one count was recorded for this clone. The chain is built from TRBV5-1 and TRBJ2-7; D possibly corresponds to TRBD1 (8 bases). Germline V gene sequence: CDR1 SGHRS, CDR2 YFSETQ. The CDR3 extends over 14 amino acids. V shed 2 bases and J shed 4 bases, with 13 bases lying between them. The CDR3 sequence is CASSLLQGGYEQYF. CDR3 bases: TGCGCCAGCAGCTTATTACAGGGGGGGTACGAGCAGTACTTC.

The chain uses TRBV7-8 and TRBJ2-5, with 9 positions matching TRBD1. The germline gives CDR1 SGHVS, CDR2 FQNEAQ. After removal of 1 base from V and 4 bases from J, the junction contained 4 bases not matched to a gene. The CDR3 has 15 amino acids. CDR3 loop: CASSLVTGGVETQYF. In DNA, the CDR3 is TGTGCCAGCAGCTTAGTGACAGGGGGAGTAGAGACCCAGTACTTC. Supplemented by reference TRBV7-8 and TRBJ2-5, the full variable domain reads GAGVSQSPRYKVAKRGQDVALRCDPISGHVSLFWYQQALGQGPEFLTYFQNEAQLDKSGLPSDRFFAERPEGSVSTLKIQRTQQEDSAVYLCASSLVTGGVETQYFGPGTRLLVL.

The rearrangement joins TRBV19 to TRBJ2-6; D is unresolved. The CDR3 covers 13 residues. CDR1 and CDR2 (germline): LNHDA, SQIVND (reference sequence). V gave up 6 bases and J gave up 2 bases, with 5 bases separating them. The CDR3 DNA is TGTGCCAGTAGCATCACTGGGGCCAACGTCCTGACTTTC. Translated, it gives CASSITGANVLTF.

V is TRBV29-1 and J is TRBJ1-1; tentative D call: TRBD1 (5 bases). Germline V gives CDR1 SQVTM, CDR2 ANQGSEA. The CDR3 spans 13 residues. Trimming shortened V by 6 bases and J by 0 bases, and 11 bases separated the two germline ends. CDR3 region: CSVADSMNTEAFF. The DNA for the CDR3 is TGCAGCGTAGCTGACAGCATGAACACTGAAGCTTTCTTT.

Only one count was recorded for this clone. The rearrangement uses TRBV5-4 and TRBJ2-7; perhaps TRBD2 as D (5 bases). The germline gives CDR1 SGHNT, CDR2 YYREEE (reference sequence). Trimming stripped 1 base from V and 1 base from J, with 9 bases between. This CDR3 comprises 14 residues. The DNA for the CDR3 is TGTGCCAGCAGCTTGTGGAGCGGATCCTACGAGCAGTACTTC. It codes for CASSLWSGSYEQYF.

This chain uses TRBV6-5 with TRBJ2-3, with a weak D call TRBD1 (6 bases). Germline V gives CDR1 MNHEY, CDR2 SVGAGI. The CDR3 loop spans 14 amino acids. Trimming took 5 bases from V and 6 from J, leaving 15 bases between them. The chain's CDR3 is CASSTRQARDTQYF. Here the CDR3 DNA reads TGTGCCAGCAGTACCCGACAGGCCAGGGATACGCAGTATTTT.

The DNA of the CDR3 is TGTGCCAGCAGCCTGGAGACAGGGGAAGGGGAAAAACTGTTTTTT. Residues: CASSLETGEGEKLFF. The J gene is TRBJ1-4, the V gene TRBV5-4, with 8 nucleotides matching TRBD1. The germline gives CDR1 SGHNT, CDR2 YYREEE (reference sequence). This CDR3 region has 15 residues. V dropped 4 bases and J dropped 8; count of bases not matched to a gene: 10.

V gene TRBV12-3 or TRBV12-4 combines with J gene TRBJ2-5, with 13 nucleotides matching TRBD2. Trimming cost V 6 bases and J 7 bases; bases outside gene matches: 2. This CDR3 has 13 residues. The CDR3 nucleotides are TGTGCCAGCAGCCGGACTAGCGGGGGGACCCAGTACTTC. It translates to CASSRTSGGTQYF.